This TCR beta chain appears in the sequencing data of a study of cytomegalovirus exposure and HLA in healthy donors. Points from the study as a whole: In a later analysis, TCR beta V- and J-gene trimming was associated with a missense DCLRE1C variant. Evidence from a later analysis indicated that most CMV-associated TCR beta chains looked HLA-restricted. A later analysis appeared to link common viral pathogens to several of the most significant clusters.

Remarks on this clone: As yet, its antigen is unknown.

The PCR used 60 Vbeta and 13 Jbeta primers. In the original processing: Unique TCR beta chains totaled about 73 million in a later count, with roughly 10 million of them shared. Sequencing used immunoSEQ multiplex PCR; TCRdb keeps in-frame clones, though not all of them. D and trimming come from the DNA, and the V and J calls and clone size come from that table. This table holds 120,000 or so clones, nearly 80% found once. The receptor's source is a woman aged 25 to 39 in good health and CMV-seronegative. The sequenced material came from PBMCs.

This CDR3 is CASSFWQQETQYF. The CDR3, as DNA: TGCGCCAGCTCCTTCTGGCAGCAAGAGACCCAGTACTTC. The chain recombines TRBV5-1 with TRBJ2-5; D uncertain. CDR1 is SGHRS, CDR2 YFSETQ, per germline. V shed 7 bases and J shed 2 bases, with 12 bases lying between them. There are 13 residues in the CDR3.